The clone carrying this T cell receptor beta chain was observed many times. With MiXCR, TCRdb called clones anew from the PCR reads. This table holds approximately 86,000 clones, around 13% found once. The data were obtained in a study of metastatic and nonmetastatic thyroid tumors. Study information: The study looked at repertoires side by side in blood and in tumor or nodule tissue from malignant and benign thyroid patients.

Each patient went into thyroid surgery without having received any treatment. The CDR3 has 17 residues. The ends lost 5 bases at V and 3 bases at J; junction bases unmatched: 13. Germline V CDR1 and CDR2: SGHAT, FQNNGV. The sequenced material came from tumor tissue. The chain employs TRBV11-2 and TRBJ2-3; 8 bases match TRBD2. The sequence derives from a female donor with papillary thyroid cancer or a benign thyroid nodule (not recorded which). Some clones in this sample may be carry-over from other donors' samples. This CDR3 reads CASSPSTGTRRTDTQYF. The DNA for the CDR3 is TGTGCCAGCAGCCCCTCTACTGGGACTAGGAGGACAGATACGCAGTATTTT.